The TCR beta chain under discussion was sequenced for a study of blood T cell repertoires in COVID-19. This clone showed up just a few times. The ends were cut back, 6 bases at V and 0 bases at J, with 15 bases in the middle. This CDR3 comprises 17 residues. Germline-derived CDR1 and CDR2 are MDHEN and SYDVKM. Produced via immunoSEQ multiplex PCR; TCRdb's table is partial and in-frame only. The sample comprises approximately 230,000 clones, 75% to 90% of which are singletons, and nearly 6.5% rests with the top ten. The chain recombines TRBV28 with TRBJ1-6; D not resolved. This clonotype originated in a woman aged 30 to 39 with acute COVID-19. Sequencing input: PBMCs or T cells enriched from blood (not recorded which). CDR3 amino acids: CASSPRSFSSYNSPLHF. The CDR3 bases are TGTGCCAGCAGCCCCCGGAGTTTCAGCTCCTATAATTCACCCCTCCACTTT. The variable domain in full, with the rest retrieved from reference TRBV28 and TRBJ1-6, is DVKVTQSSRYLVKRTGEKVFLECVQDMDHENMFWYRQDPGLGLRLIYFSYDVKMKEKGDIPEGYSVSREKKERFSLILESASTNQTSMYLCASSPRSFSSYNSPLHFGNGTRLTVT.